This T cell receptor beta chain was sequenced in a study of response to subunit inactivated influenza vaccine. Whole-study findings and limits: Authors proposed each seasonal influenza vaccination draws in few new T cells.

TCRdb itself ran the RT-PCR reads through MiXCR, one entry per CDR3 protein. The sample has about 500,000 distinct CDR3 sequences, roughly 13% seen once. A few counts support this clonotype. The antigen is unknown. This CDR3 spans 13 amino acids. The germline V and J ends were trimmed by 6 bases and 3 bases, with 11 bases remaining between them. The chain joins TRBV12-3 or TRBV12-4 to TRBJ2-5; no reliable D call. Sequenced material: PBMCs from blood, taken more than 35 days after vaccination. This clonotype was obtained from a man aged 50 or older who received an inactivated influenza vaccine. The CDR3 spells CASSPGIKETQYF. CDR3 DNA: TGTGCCAGCAGCCCAGGAATTAAAGAGACCCAGTACTTC.